This T cell receptor (beta chain) is drawn from a study of control samples from healthy donors and cancer patients. Profiled with immunoSEQ multiplex PCR; TCRdb holds only in-frame clones, not every one. Here the sample spans around 150,000 clones, around 88% being singletons. Deletions cut 8 bases from V and 3 bases from J, with 10 bases between. There are 13 residues in the CDR3. Germline lookup yields CDR1 LNHNV and CDR2 YYDKDF (reference sequence). The TCR comes from a man between 18 and 29 years old in good health. The sample comprised blood. This chain uses TRBV15 with TRBJ2-2; D is uncertain. The DNA of the CDR3 is TGTGCCACCTCCGGGCAGTACACCGGGGAGCTGTTTTTT. Translating gives CATSGQYTGELFF.